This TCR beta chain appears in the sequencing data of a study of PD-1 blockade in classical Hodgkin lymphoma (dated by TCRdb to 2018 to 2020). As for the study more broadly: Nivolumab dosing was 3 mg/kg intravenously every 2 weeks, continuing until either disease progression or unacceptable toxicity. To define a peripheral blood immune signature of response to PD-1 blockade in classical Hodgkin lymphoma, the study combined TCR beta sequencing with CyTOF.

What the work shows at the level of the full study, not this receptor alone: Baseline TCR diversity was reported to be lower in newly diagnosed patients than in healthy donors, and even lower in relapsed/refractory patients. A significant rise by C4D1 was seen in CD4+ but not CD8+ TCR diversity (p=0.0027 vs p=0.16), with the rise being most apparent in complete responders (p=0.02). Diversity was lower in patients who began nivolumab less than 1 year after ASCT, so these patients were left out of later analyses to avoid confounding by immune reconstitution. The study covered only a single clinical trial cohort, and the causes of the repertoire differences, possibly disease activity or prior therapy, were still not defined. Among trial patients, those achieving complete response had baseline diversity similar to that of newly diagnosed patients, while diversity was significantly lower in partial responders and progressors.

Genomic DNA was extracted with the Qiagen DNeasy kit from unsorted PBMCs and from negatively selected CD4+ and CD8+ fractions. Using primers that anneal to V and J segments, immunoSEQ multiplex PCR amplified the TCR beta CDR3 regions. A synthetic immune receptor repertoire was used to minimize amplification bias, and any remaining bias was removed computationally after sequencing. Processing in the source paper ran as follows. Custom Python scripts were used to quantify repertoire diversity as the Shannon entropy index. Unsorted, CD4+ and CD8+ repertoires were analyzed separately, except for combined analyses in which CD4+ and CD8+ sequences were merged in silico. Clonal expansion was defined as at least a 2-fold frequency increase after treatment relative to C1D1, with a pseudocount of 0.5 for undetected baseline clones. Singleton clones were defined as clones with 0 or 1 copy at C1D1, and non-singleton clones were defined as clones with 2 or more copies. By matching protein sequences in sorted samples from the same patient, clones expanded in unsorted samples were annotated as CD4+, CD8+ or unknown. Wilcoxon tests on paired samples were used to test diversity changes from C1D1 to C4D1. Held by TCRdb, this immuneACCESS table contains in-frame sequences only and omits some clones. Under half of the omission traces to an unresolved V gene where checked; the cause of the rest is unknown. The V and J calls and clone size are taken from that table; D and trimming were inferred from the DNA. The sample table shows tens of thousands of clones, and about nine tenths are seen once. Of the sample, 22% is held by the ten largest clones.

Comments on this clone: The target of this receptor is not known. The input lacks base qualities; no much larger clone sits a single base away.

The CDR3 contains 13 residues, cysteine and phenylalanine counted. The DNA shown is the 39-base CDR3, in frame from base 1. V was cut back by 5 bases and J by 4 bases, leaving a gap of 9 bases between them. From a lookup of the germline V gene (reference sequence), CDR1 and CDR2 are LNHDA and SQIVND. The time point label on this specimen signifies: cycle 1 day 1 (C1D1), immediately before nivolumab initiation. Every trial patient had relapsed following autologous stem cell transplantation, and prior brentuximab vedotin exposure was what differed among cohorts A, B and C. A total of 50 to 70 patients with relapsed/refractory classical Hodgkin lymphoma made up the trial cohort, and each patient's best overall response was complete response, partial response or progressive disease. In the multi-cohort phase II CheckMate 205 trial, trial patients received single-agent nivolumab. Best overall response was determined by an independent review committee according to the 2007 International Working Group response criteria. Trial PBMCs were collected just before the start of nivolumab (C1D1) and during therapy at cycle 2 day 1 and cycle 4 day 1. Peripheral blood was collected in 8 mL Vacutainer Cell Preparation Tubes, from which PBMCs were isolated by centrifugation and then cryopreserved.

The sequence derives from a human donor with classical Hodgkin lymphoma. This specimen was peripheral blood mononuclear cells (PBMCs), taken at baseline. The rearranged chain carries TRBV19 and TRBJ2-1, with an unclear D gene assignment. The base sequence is TGTGCCAGTAGTGTAACATCTTACAATGAGCAGTTCTTC. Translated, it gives CASSVTSYNEQFF.